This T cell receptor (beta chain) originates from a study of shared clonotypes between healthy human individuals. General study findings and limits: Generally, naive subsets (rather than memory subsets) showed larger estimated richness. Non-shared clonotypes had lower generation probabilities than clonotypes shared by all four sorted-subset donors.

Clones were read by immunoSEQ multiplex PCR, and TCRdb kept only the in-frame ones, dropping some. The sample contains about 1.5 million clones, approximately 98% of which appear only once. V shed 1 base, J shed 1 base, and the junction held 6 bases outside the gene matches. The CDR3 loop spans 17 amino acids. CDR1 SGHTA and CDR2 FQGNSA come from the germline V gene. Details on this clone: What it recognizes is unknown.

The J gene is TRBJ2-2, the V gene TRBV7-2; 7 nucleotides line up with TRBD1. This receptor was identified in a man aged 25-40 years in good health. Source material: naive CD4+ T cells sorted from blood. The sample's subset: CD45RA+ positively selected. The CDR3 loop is CASSLDPGTVNTGELFF. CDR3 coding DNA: TGTGCCAGCAGCTTAGATCCCGGGACAGTGAACACCGGGGAGCTGTTTTTT.